This TCR beta chain is from a study of CD8 T cells in ankylosing spondylitis. Study-level points and caveats: Certain motif variants had earlier been reported in reactive arthritis synovial fluid and blood. Reportedly, disease-linked clones are significantly enriched in ankylosing spondylitis patients' matched synovial fluid. One TCR beta motif, made up of roughly eight highly homologous variants, appeared characteristic of ankylosing spondylitis blood.

Quantitative barcoded 5'-RACE was used to prepare TCR beta libraries. TCRdb reprocessed the 5' RACE reads via MiXCR and lists one record per CDR3 protein. Of some 250,000 distinct CDR3 sequences listed, roughly a tenth are singletons. V was clipped by 5 bases and J by 5 bases, with 18 bases between them. Per germline, CDR1 ENHRY and CDR2 SYGVKD. This CDR3 contains 16 residues. This clonotype was found many times. Antigen specificity is unknown. The genes are TRBV10-3 and TRBJ1-4; D gene ambiguous. Material for sequencing was blood, either unsorted or a sorted T cell fraction (not recorded which). This TCR was sampled from a male donor with ankylosing spondylitis or in good health (not recorded which). Here the CDR3 reads CAISPSWEAGNEKLFF. The CDR3 DNA is TGTGCCATCAGTCCGTCCTGGGAGGCTGGGAATGAAAAACTGTTTTTT.